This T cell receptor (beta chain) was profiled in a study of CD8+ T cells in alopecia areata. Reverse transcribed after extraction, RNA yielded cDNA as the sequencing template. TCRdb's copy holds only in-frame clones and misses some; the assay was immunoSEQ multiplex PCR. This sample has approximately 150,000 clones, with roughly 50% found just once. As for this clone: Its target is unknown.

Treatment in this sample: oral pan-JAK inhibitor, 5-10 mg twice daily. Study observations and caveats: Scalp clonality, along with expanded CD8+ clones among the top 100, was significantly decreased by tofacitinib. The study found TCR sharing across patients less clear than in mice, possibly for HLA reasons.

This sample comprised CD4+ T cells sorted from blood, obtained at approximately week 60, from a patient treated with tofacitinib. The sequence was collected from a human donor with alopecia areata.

The CDR3, as DNA: TGCGCCAGCAGGGCGGCATCCTACAATGAGCAGTTCTTC. Translating it yields CASRAASYNEQFF. The V and J genes are TRBV5-1 and TRBJ2-1; unclear D gene. The germline V and J ends were trimmed by 5 bases and 1 base, with 7 bases remaining between them. This CDR3 region has 13 residues. Germline lookup yields CDR1 SGHRS and CDR2 YFSETQ.